The source of this TCR beta chain is a study of T-cell reconstitution after alpha-beta-depleted transplantation in children. Unique molecular identifiers were used to barcode this TCRbeta library. TCRdb ran MiXCR on the PCR reads and lists one entry per CDR3 protein. This sample carries about 250,000 distinct CDR3 sequences, 24% of them seen once, and the ten largest clones take about 5%. Study-wide findings and caveats: T-cell counts and diversity at one year post-transplant came mainly from newly produced T cells. Recipient T cells and thymic progenitors that survived gave rise to the high TCRbeta diversity observed at day 60 in some patients. The study reportedly traced alpha-beta T cells about two months after transplant to several hundred expanded graft clones.

This clonotype is a singleton in its sample. Its antigen remains unidentified. Germline values: CDR1 MNHEY, CDR2 SVGAGI. CDR3 size: 14 residues. Trimming took off 4 bases at V and 0 bases at J, with 9 bases between the two ends. The V gene is TRBV6-5, the J gene TRBJ1-2; D remains unclear. Sequenced here: PBMCs, mostly from graft donor cells, sampled 360 days after TCRalphabeta/CD19-depleted stem cell transplant. The TCR originated in a female patient aged 2 to 10 who had a stem cell transplant for congenital amegakaryocytic thrombocytopenia, so the T cells may come from the graft donor. DNA for the CDR3: TGTGCCAGCAGTTCCACTGGAGCTAACTATGGCTACACCTTC. Its protein product is CASSSTGANYGYTF.